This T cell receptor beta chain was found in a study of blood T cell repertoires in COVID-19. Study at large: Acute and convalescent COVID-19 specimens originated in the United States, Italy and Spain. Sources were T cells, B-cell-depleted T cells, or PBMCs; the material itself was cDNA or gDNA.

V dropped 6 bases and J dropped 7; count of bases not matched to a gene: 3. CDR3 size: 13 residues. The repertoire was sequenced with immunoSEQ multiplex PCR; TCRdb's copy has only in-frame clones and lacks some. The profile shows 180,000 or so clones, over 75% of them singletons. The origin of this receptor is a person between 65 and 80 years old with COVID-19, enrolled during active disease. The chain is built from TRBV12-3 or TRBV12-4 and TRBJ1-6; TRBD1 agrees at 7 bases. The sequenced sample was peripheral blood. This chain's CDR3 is CASRDRENSPLHF. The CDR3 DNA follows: TGTGCCAGCAGAGACAGGGAAAATTCACCCCTCCACTTT.